The sequence of this T cell receptor (beta chain) was determined in a study of T cell responses to AZD1222 COVID-19 vaccine. Sequenced by immunoSEQ multiplex PCR; TCRdb stores in-frame clones only, minus some. The table includes 90,000 to 150,000 clones, approximately 92% detected once. This clone showed up just once. Antigen: not known. Whole-study findings and limits: Only after the peak T cell response were repertoires sampled. White British people made up most donors, females outnumbered males, and clonal diversity was possibly underestimated.

Trimming left V 3 bases short and J 0 bases short, with 12 bases between. Germline loops: CDR1 KGHSY, CDR2 FQNENV. The CDR3 covers 15 residues. The receptor's source is an adult who received the MenACWY meningococcal vaccine as a control. The V gene is TRBV16, the J gene TRBJ2-7; no reliable D call. The source material was peripheral blood, sampled 28 days after the second dose of the MenACWY control vaccine. CDR3 sequence: CASSHFGGSSYEQYF. CDR3 sequence (DNA): TGTGCCAGCAGCCACTTTGGCGGTAGCTCCTACGAGCAGTACTTC.